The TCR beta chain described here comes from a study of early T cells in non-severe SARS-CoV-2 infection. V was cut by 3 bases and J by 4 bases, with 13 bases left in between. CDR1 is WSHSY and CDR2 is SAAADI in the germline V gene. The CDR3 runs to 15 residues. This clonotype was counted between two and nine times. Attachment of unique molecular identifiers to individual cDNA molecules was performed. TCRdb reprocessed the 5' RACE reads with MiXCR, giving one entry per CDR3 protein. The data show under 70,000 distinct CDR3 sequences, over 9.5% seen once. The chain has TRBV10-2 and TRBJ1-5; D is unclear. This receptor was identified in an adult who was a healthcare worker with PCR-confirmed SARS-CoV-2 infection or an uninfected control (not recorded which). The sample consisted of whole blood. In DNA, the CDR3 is TGCGCCAGCAGTGAAAGAGCTTCGAATAATCAGCCCCAGCATTTT. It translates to CASSERASNNQPQHF.